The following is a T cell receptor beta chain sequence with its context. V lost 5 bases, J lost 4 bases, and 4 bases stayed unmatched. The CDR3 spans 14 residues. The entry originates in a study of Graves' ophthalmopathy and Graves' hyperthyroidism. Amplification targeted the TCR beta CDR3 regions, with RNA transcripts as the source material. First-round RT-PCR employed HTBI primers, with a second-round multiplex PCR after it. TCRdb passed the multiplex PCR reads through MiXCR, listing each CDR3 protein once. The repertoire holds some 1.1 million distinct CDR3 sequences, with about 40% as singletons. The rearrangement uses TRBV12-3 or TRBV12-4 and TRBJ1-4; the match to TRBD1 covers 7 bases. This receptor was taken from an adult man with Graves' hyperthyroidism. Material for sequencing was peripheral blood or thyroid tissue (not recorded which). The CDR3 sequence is CASSTGQNNEKLFF. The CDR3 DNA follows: TGTGCCAGCAGTACGGGACAGAATAATGAAAAACTGTTTTTT.